This section outlines one T cell receptor (beta chain) sequence together with its context. This CDR3 is built from 13 residues. V was pared by 5 bases and J by 10 bases, with 7 bases of the junction left unmatched. Germline values: CDR1 LNHNV, CDR2 YYDKDF (reference sequence). These data belong to a study of blood T cell repertoires in COVID-19. The repertoire was sequenced with immunoSEQ multiplex PCR; TCRdb's copy has only in-frame clones and lacks some. The sample carries 150,000 to 200,000 clones, more than 85% recorded once. The V call is TRBV15, the J call TRBJ2-1, with TRBD2 matching 8 bases. Specimen: peripheral blood. The receptor was derived from a man between 18 and 29 years old with acute or convalescent COVID-19. This chain's CDR3 is CATSFGGGGEQFF. The DNA of the CDR3 is TGTGCCACCAGCTTTGGGGGCGGGGGGGAGCAGTTCTTC.